This T cell receptor (beta chain) was recovered during a study of brain T cells in children with intractable seizures. Sequencing was limited to surgery cases with top T cell transcript signatures in brain tissue. Study-wide findings and caveats: Pre-surgery blood may have been undersampled, hiding some clones.

Profiled with immunoSEQ multiplex PCR; TCRdb holds only in-frame clones, not every one. Of about 41,000 clones in the sample, around nine tenths are singletons; the top ten hold around 5.9%. Worth noting for this clone: What it binds is not known.

Looked up from germline, CDR1 is LNHNV and CDR2 is YYDKDF (reference sequence). The CDR3 covers 14 residues. V shed 6 bases and J shed 2 bases, with 13 bases lying between them. The sequence derives from a girl aged 2-10 years with tuberous sclerosis and intractable seizures. The sequences come from peripheral blood, collected at surgery. The genes are TRBV15 and TRBJ1-1, with D possibly being TRBD1 (6 bases). CDR3 nucleotide sequence: TGTGCCACCAGTCGAGTAGGGGGTAACACTGAAGCTTTCTTT. It translates to CATSRVGGNTEAFF.